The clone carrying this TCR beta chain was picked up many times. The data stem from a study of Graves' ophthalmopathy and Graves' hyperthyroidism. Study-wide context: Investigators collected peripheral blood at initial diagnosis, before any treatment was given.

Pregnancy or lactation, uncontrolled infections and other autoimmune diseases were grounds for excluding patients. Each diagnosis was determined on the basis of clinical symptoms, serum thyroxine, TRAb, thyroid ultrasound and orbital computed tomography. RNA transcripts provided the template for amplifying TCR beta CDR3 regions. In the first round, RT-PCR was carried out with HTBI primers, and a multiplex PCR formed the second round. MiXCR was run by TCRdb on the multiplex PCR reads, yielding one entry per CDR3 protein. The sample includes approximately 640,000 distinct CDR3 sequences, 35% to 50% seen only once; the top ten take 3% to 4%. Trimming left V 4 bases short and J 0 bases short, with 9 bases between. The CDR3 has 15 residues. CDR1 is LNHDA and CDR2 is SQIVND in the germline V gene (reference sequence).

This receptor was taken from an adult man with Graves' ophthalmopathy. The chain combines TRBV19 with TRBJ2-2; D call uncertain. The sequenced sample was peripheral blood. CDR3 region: CASSTGRSNTGELFF. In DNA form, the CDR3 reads TGTGCCAGTAGTACAGGTCGGTCGAACACCGGGGAGCTGTTTTTT.